A single sample gave rise to the 20 T cell receptor beta chains below, sequenced in a study of T cell repertoires in cytomegalovirus infection. No antigen has been assigned to these receptors. From the reads, TCRdb called clonotypes with MiXCR, one entry per CDR3 protein. This table holds some 200,000 distinct CDR3 sequences, 30% to 45% found once. The sequenced sample was CD8+ T cells from cultured PBMCs, obtained from culture after CMV antigen stimulation. These receptors were obtained from a human donor in good health (CMV status not recorded). Some clones in this sample may be carry-over from other donors' samples.

The CDR3 DNA follows: TGTGCCAGCAGCTCCAGCCCGAGGAGGGGCGGAGGGGACACTGAAGCTTTCTTT. Its translation is CASSSSPRRGGGDTEAFF. The chain uses TRBV7-9 and TRBJ1-1; possibly TRBD1 for D (5 bases). The V end was cut by 4 bases, the J end by 3 bases, with 24 bases between. Germline CDR1 and CDR2: SEHNR and FQNEAQ (reference sequence). This CDR3 has 18 amino acids.

J is TRBJ2-2 and V is TRBV7-3, with a possible D match to TRBD2 (6 bases). Germline loops: CDR1 SGHTA, CDR2 FQGTGA. V was clipped by 1 base and J by 5 bases, with 14 bases between them. This CDR3 contains 16 residues. This CDR3 reads CASSLMVTRSTGELFF. The DNA for the CDR3 is TGTGCCAGCAGCTTAATGGTGACTAGATCTACCGGGGAGCTGTTTTTT.

The chain links TRBV12-3 or TRBV12-4 to TRBJ2-1, with TRBD2 as a possible D gene (7 bases). The CDR3 sequence is 16 residues long. The V end lost 3 bases, the J end lost 7 bases, and 19 bases lay between the germline ends. DNA for the CDR3: TGTGCCAGCAGTTTTAGGTATAGGGGGGGGCTAAATGAGCAGTTCTTC. The encoded protein is CASSFRYRGGLNEQFF.

This chain joins TRBV2 and TRBJ2-5; 9 bases match TRBD1. Unmatched junction bases numbered 12, after V lost 3 bases and J lost 4 bases. Germline V gives CDR1 SNHLY, CDR2 FYNNEI. CDR3 size: 17 residues. In nucleotides, the CDR3 is TGTGCCAGCAGTGACTGGGGGGACAGGGACTTAGGAGAGACCCAGTACTTC. Its translation is CASSDWGDRDLGETQYF. Full variable domain (missing parts from reference TRBV2 and TRBJ2-5): EPEVTQTPSHQVTQMGQEVILRCVPISNHLYFYWYRQILGQKVEFLVSFYNNEISEKSEIFDDQFSVERPDGSNFTLKIRSTKLEDSAMYFCASSDWGDRDLGETQYFGPGTRLLVL.

The chain recombines TRBV29-1 with TRBJ2-7, with D unclear. The V and J ends lost 0 bases and 1 base respectively, with 7 bases between them. The CDR3 is 13 residues long. CDR1 SQVTM and CDR2 ANQGSEA come from the germline V gene. The CDR3 reads CSVEDWASYEQYF. The CDR3 DNA follows: TGCAGCGTTGAAGATTGGGCTTCCTACGAGCAGTACTTC.

The rearrangement joins TRBV7-4 to TRBJ2-3; TRBD2 aligns across 9 bases. Trimming removed 7 bases from V and 0 bases from J; junction bases left unmatched: 14. This CDR3 has 18 amino acids. Germline CDR1 is SGHVT and CDR2 is SQSDAQ. The DNA for the CDR3 is TGTGCCAGCATTCCCCATCCGAGCGGGGGGCCTAGCACAGATACGCAGTATTTT. Protein product: CASIPHPSGGPSTDTQYF. The full variable domain, in which reference TRBV7-4 and TRBJ2-3 provide the parts outside the CDR3, is GAGVSQSPRYKVAKRGRDVALRCDSISGHVTLYWYRQTLGQGSEVLTYSQSDAQRDKSGRPSGRFSAERPERSVSTLKIQRTEQGDSAVYLCASIPHPSGGPSTDTQYFGPGTRLTVL.

V is TRBV7-9 and J is TRBJ2-1; 9 nucleotides align to TRBD1. Germline-derived CDR1 and CDR2 are SEHNR and FQNEAQ (reference sequence). The CDR3 has 14 amino acids. J lost 8 bases, V lost 5 bases, and 7 bases had no gene match. The CDR3 bases are TGTGCCAGCAGCAGCTCGGGACAGGGTGATGAGCAGTTCTTC. Protein product: CASSSSGQGDEQFF. Complete variable domain (other parts from reference TRBV7-9 and TRBJ2-1): DTGVSQNPRHKITKRGQNVTFRCDPISEHNRLYWYRQTLGQGPEFLTYFQNEAQLEKSRLLSDRFSAERPKGSFSTLEIQRTEQGDSAMYLCASSSSGQGDEQFFGPGTRLTVL.

The table lists this clonotype with a few counts. The chain uses TRBV7-8 and TRBJ2-1, with D hard to call. V lost 1 base and J lost 6, with 13 bases in between. This CDR3 contains 15 residues. The germline V gene encodes CDR1 SGHVS and CDR2 FQNEAQ. The CDR3 sequence is CASSLEYSGGNEQFF. CDR3 DNA sequence: TGTGCCAGCAGCTTAGAGTATTCGGGCGGCAATGAGCAGTTCTTC.

This clonotype was seen many times. The chain links TRBV11-1 to TRBJ2-1; D is unresolved. V lost 1 base, J lost 2 bases, and 3 bases lay in between. The CDR3 contains 13 residues. The germline V gene has CDR1 SGHAT and CDR2 FQDESV (reference sequence). This CDR3 is CASSLVAYNEQFF. As DNA, the CDR3 is TGTGCCAGCAGCTTAGTTGCCTACAATGAGCAGTTCTTC.

This chain links TRBV5-1 with TRBJ2-7; D ambiguous. With 0 bases removed from V and 2 bases from J, the gap between germline ends came to 9 bases. CDR3 length: 14 amino acids. Per the germline V gene, CDR1 is SGHRS and CDR2 is YFSETQ. CDR3 loop: CASSLGGRTYEQYF. CDR3 DNA: TGCGCCAGCAGCTTGGGTGGCAGAACCTACGAGCAGTACTTC.

V and J are TRBV20-1 and TRBJ2-1; 9 nucleotides line up with TRBD2. CDR3 length: 16 residues. The germline V gene encodes CDR1 DFQATT and CDR2 SNEGSKA (reference sequence). Trimming at V came to 3 bases and at J to 5 bases, leaving 11 bases not matched to a gene. The chain's CDR3 is CSARNREVAGDNEQFF. The CDR3 DNA reads as TGCAGTGCTAGGAACAGGGAGGTAGCGGGAGACAATGAGCAGTTCTTC.

This clonotype was seen a handful of times. The chain recombines TRBV7-9 with TRBJ1-1, with TRBD1 as a possible D gene (5 bases). The germline V gene encodes CDR1 SEHNR and CDR2 FQNEAQ (reference sequence). The germline V and J ends were trimmed by 4 bases and 4 bases, with 13 bases remaining between them. There are 14 residues in the CDR3. Here the CDR3 reads CASSSLAGGTEAFF. The CDR3 region has the DNA TGTGCCAGCAGCTCCCTCGCGGGGGGCACTGAAGCTTTCTTT.

The table lists this clonotype with a few counts. The rearrangement uses TRBV7-9 and TRBJ2-7; 12 positions agree with TRBD2. The V and J ends lost 5 bases and 2 bases, in that order; junction bases with no gene match: 7. The V gene's germline CDR1 is SEHNR and CDR2 FQNEAQ (reference sequence). The CDR3 spans 16 residues. The CDR3 DNA sequence: TGTGCCAGCAGCCCCCCGGCTAGCGGGAGGGCCTACGAGCAGTACTTC. This sequence encodes CASSPPASGRAYEQYF.

The rearrangement joins TRBV7-6 to TRBJ1-5, with 9 nucleotides matching TRBD1. V shed 5 bases, J shed 3 bases, and the junction held 5 bases outside the gene matches. The V gene's germline CDR1 is SGHVS and CDR2 FNYEAQ. The CDR3 consists of 15 residues. This CDR3 reads CASSRGQGPNQPQHF. The CDR3 DNA reads as TGTGCCAGCAGCCGAGGACAGGGGCCCAATCAGCCCCAGCATTTT.

This clonotype was observed a handful of times. The chain employs TRBV7-3 and TRBJ2-1; the D call may be TRBD1 or TRBD2 (6 bases each). Germline CDR1 is SGHTA and CDR2 is FQGTGA. The V end lost 5 bases, the J end lost 8 bases, and 19 bases lay between the germline ends. CDR3 length: 15 amino acids. The CDR3 region is CASSQGTYDRYEQFF. DNA of the CDR3: TGTGCCAGCAGCCAAGGGACTTACGACAGGTATGAGCAGTTCTTC. Filled out from reference TRBV7-3 and TRBJ2-1, the complete variable domain reads GAGVSQTPSNKVTEKGKYVELRCDPISGHTALYWYRQSLGQGPEFLIYFQGTGAADDSGLPNDRFFAVRPEGSVSTLKIQRTERGDSAVYLCASSQGTYDRYEQFFGPGTRLTVL.

In the case of this clonotype: At one boundary the junction diverges from the germline segment, which might be a read error. This chain's CDR3 is CARSLSAFHPDTQYF. The CDR3 DNA follows: TGTGCCAGAAGCTTAAGTGCCTTCCACCCAGATACGCAGTATTTT. The rearrangement uses TRBV7-6 and TRBJ2-3; D unresolved. This CDR3 comprises 15 residues. CDR1 SGHVS and CDR2 FNYEAQ come from the germline V gene. The complete variable domain, with remaining parts taken from reference TRBV7-6 and TRBJ2-3, reads GAGVSQSPRYKVTKRGQDVALRCDPISGHVSLYWYRQALGQGPEFLTYFNYEAQQDKSGLPNDRFSAERPEGSISTLTIQRTEQRDSAMYRCARSLSAFHPDTQYFGPGTRLTVL.

This clonotype turned up a few times. V usage is TRBV10-2 and J usage is TRBJ2-1; a weak D match, TRBD2 (5 bases). V was trimmed by 7 bases and J by 2 bases, leaving 9 bases between them. Looked up from germline, CDR1 is WSHSY and CDR2 is SAAADI. The CDR3 extends over 13 amino acids. The CDR3, as DNA: TGCGCCAGCATTCCCGGGGCCTACAATGAGCAGTTCTTC. This gives the protein CASIPGAYNEQFF.

The chain has TRBV28 and TRBJ2-7; 12 bases line up with TRBD2. The CDR3 is 16 residues long. V was clipped by 4 bases and J by 6 bases; unmatched bases: 10. Germline assignment: CDR1 MDHEN and CDR2 SYDVKM. The CDR3 DNA follows: TGTGCCAGCAGTTATCGACTAGCGGGAGACTCTCTCGAGCAGTACTTC. Residues: CASSYRLAGDSLEQYF. Based on the CDR3 plus reference TRBV28 and TRBJ2-7, the full variable domain is DVKVTQSSRYLVKRTGEKVFLECVQDMDHENMFWYRQDPGLGLRLIYFSYDVKMKEKGDIPEGYSVSREKKERFSLILESASTNQTSMYLCASSYRLAGDSLEQYFGPGTRLTVT.

This clonotype was found a few times. The chain carries TRBV5-6 and TRBJ2-7; tentative D call: TRBD1 (7 bases). The CDR3 is 14 residues long. CDR1 and CDR2 (germline): SGHDT, YYEEEE. The V gene lost 3 bases and the J gene lost 3 bases, with 13 bases spanning the gap. As DNA, the CDR3 is TGTGCCAGCAGCTGGCGGGACAGCCTCTACGAGCAGTACTTC. Its translation is CASSWRDSLYEQYF.

The chain uses TRBV6-6 and TRBJ2-2, with TRBD2 identical over 9 bases. V trimming: 5 bases; J trimming: 1 base; junction bases outside the gene matches: 5. CDR3 size: 16 residues. Germline CDR1 and CDR2: MNHNY and SVGAGI (reference sequence). The CDR3 DNA reads TGTGCCAGCAGTCAGCTAGCGGGGCTGAACACCGGGGAGCTGTTTTTT. Translating it yields CASSQLAGLNTGELFF.